This is a list of T cell receptor beta chains from one sample in a study of blood T cell repertoires in COVID-19. The method was immunoSEQ multiplex PCR; TCRdb's version includes in-frame clones alone and lacks a portion of them. This table has tens of thousands of clones, 80% to 90% appearing once. The sample was peripheral blood. Receptors originate from a human donor in a cohort sampled during active COVID-19. The CDR3 runs from the conserved cysteine through the conserved F or W. Fields, in order: V gene, clone size, J gene, D gene, CDR3 DNA, CDR3 protein. The D gene is left open where the match is weak. The size entry is marked missing in some rows and otherwise reads once, few, many or a size class.

v_gene: TRBV11-2; abundance: .; j_gene: TRBJ2-7; d_gene: TRBD2; CDR3nt: TGTGCCAGCAGCCATCCGGGACTAGCGAACTACGAGCAGTACTTC; CDR3aa: CASSHPGLANYEQYF
v_gene: TRBV10-3; abundance: .; j_gene: TRBJ2-7; d_gene: .; CDR3nt: TGTGCCATCGGTCGCAGGGGCGCCTACGAGCAGTACTTC; CDR3aa: CAIGRRGAYEQYF
v_gene: TRBV6-4; abundance: .; j_gene: TRBJ2-3; d_gene: TRBD2; CDR3nt: TGTGCCAGCAGTGAGACTAGCGGGATGACAGATACGCAGTATTTT; CDR3aa: CASSETSGMTDTQYF
v_gene: TRBV2; abundance: once; j_gene: TRBJ2-1; d_gene: TRBD2; CDR3nt: TGTGCCAGCAGTACCCTTGGGACTAGCGGGAGACAGTTCTTC; CDR3aa: CASSTLGTSGRQFF
v_gene: TRBV29-1; abundance: .; j_gene: TRBJ1-2; d_gene: .; CDR3nt: TGCAGCGCTTCCCGGGGAGACAAGGGCTACACCTTC; CDR3aa: CSASRGDKGYTF
v_gene: TRBV6-6; abundance: .; j_gene: TRBJ2-2; d_gene: .; CDR3nt: TGTGCCAGCAGATTAGCGGTACAGAACACCGGGGAGCTGTTTTTT; CDR3aa: CASRLAVQNTGELFF
v_gene: TRBV27; abundance: .; j_gene: TRBJ2-7; d_gene: .; CDR3nt: TGTGCCAGCAGTCCAGACAGTAACGAGCAGTACTTC; CDR3aa: CASSPDSNEQYF
v_gene: TRBV18; abundance: once; j_gene: TRBJ1-4; d_gene: TRBD1; CDR3nt: TGTGCCAGCTCATTCACAGGGGGCGCGAGTAATGAAAAACTGTTTTTT; CDR3aa: CASSFTGGASNEKLFF
v_gene: TRBV6-1; abundance: .; j_gene: TRBJ2-7; d_gene: .; CDR3nt: TGTGCCAGCAGTGAATTGGGGGCCGAGCAGTACTTC; CDR3aa: CASSELGAEQYF
v_gene: TRBV12-5; abundance: .; j_gene: TRBJ2-7; d_gene: TRBD1; CDR3nt: TGTGCTAGTCGCCGACAGGGATCCTACGAGCAGTACTTC; CDR3aa: CASRRQGSYEQYF
v_gene: TRBV6-5; abundance: .; j_gene: TRBJ1-2; d_gene: .; CDR3nt: TGTGCCAGCAGTTACTCGAAAGGGGAGGGCGGTGGCTACACCTTC; CDR3aa: CASSYSKGEGGGYTF
v_gene: TRBV11-2; abundance: .; j_gene: TRBJ1-2; d_gene: TRBD1; CDR3nt: TGTGCCAGCAGTCCTAACAACAGGGGACGAAGGTATGGCTACACCTTC; CDR3aa: CASSPNNRGRRYGYTF
v_gene: TRBV5-6; abundance: .; j_gene: TRBJ2-5; d_gene: TRBD2; CDR3nt: TGTGCCAGCAGCCTGCGTGCCATGGGGGGGGAGACCCAGTACTTC; CDR3aa: CASSLRAMGGETQYF
v_gene: TRBV10-1; abundance: .; j_gene: TRBJ2-5; d_gene: TRBD2; CDR3nt: TGCGCCAGCAGTGAGTCAAGAGCGGGAGTAATGGAGACCCAGTACTTC; CDR3aa: CASSESRAGVMETQYF
v_gene: TRBV28; abundance: .; j_gene: TRBJ2-1; d_gene: TRBD1; CDR3nt: TGTGCCAGCAGAAGAGGACAGGGGGCATTCAATGAGCAGTTCTTC; CDR3aa: CASRRGQGAFNEQFF
v_gene: TRBV5-1; abundance: .; j_gene: TRBJ1-1; d_gene: .; CDR3nt: TGCGCCAGCAGCATAGATCAGACAGATTACACTGAAGCTTTCTTT; CDR3aa: CASSIDQTDYTEAFF
v_gene: TRBV11-2; abundance: .; j_gene: TRBJ2-5; d_gene: TRBD2; CDR3nt: TGTGCCAGCAGCTCCCTAGGTAGCGGGGGGACTGGTGAGACCCAGTACTTC; CDR3aa: CASSSLGSGGTGETQYF
v_gene: TRBV4-3; abundance: .; j_gene: TRBJ2-1; d_gene: .; CDR3nt: TGCGCCAGCAGCCAAGACAGGGGCTCCTACAATGAGCAGTTCTTC; CDR3aa: CASSQDRGSYNEQFF
v_gene: TRBV5-1; abundance: .; j_gene: TRBJ1-6; d_gene: .; CDR3nt: TGCGCCAGCAGCGGGGGACTTGATAATTCACCCCTCCACTTT; CDR3aa: CASSGGLDNSPLHF
v_gene: TRBV4-1; abundance: .; j_gene: TRBJ2-7; d_gene: TRBD1; CDR3nt: TGCGCCAGCAGCGGCCGGGACAGCTCCTACGAGCAGTACTTC; CDR3aa: CASSGRDSSYEQYF
v_gene: TRBV7-6; abundance: few; j_gene: TRBJ2-7; d_gene: TRBD2; CDR3nt: TGTGCCAGCAGTCCGACTAGCGGCATTACCTACGAGCAGTACTTC; CDR3aa: CASSPTSGITYEQYF
v_gene: TRBV3-1/TRBV3-2; abundance: once; j_gene: TRBJ2-5; d_gene: TRBD2; CDR3nt: TGTGCCAGCAGCCAAGAATCCCCGGGAGGGCTAATGGAGACCCAGTACTTC; CDR3aa: CASSQESPGGLMETQYF
v_gene: TRBV4-1; abundance: .; j_gene: TRBJ2-1; d_gene: .; CDR3nt: TGCGCCAGCAGCCAATCGACCGGGCCTAGCGTTTTTTACAATGAGCAGTTCTTC; CDR3aa: CASSQSTGPSVFYNEQFF
v_gene: TRBV9; abundance: .; j_gene: TRBJ1-3; d_gene: TRBD1; CDR3nt: TGTGCCAGCAGCCCCCGGGAGGGGGCCTTTGGAAACACCATATATTTT; CDR3aa: CASSPREGAFGNTIYF
v_gene: TRBV7-2; abundance: .; j_gene: TRBJ2-7; d_gene: TRBD1; CDR3nt: TGTGCCAGCAGCACCAGGACAGGGAACGAGCAGTACTTC; CDR3aa: CASSTRTGNEQYF
v_gene: TRBV5-1; abundance: .; j_gene: TRBJ2-1; d_gene: .; CDR3nt: TGCGCCAGCATCGCCGGGGGTCGAAATGAGCAGTTCTTC; CDR3aa: CASIAGGRNEQFF
v_gene: TRBV2; abundance: .; j_gene: TRBJ2-3; d_gene: .; CDR3nt: TGTGCCAGCCCGACACCTATTAGCACAGATACGCAGTATTTT; CDR3aa: CASPTPISTDTQYF
v_gene: TRBV4-1; abundance: .; j_gene: TRBJ2-7; d_gene: .; CDR3nt: TGCGCCAGCAGCCAGAGAGACAGTCCAAGGGAGCAGTACTTC; CDR3aa: CASSQRDSPREQYF
v_gene: TRBV7-9; abundance: .; j_gene: TRBJ1-2; d_gene: .; CDR3nt: TGTGCCAGCAGCTTAGCGATTCGGGGGAGAGGTGGCTACACCTTC; CDR3aa: CASSLAIRGRGGYTF
v_gene: TRBV7-2; abundance: once; j_gene: TRBJ2-7; d_gene: TRBD2; CDR3nt: TGTGCCAGCAACCAGGGACTAGCGGCCTACGAGCAGTACTTC; CDR3aa: CASNQGLAAYEQYF
v_gene: TRBV27; abundance: .; j_gene: TRBJ2-1; d_gene: .; CDR3nt: TGTGCCAGCAGTATACGACGGGGGTACAATGAGCAGTTCTTC; CDR3aa: CASSIRRGYNEQFF
v_gene: TRBV12-5; abundance: .; j_gene: TRBJ1-1; d_gene: .; CDR3nt: TGTGCTAGTGGTTCCACCCCTTGGAGGTGTGAAGCTTTCTTT; CDR3aa: CASGSTPWRCEAFF
v_gene: TRBV3-1/TRBV3-2; abundance: .; j_gene: TRBJ2-5; d_gene: TRBD2; CDR3nt: TGTGCCAGCAGCCAAGGGGCGGGAGCTTGGACCCAGTACTTC; CDR3aa: CASSQGAGAWTQYF
v_gene: TRBV7-8; abundance: .; j_gene: TRBJ2-1; d_gene: TRBD2; CDR3nt: TGTGCCAGCAGCCCTCAGCGGGGGGTCAACAATGAGCAGTTCTTC; CDR3aa: CASSPQRGVNNEQFF
v_gene: TRBV30; abundance: .; j_gene: TRBJ1-5; d_gene: .; CDR3nt: TGTGCCTGGAGTAGGCGGGGCATTAGCAATCAGCCCCAGCATTTT; CDR3aa: CAWSRRGISNQPQHF
v_gene: TRBV9; abundance: .; j_gene: TRBJ2-7; d_gene: TRBD1; CDR3nt: TGTGCCAGCAGCGGGGGGTGGGACAGCTCCTACGAGCAGTACTTC; CDR3aa: CASSGGWDSSYEQYF
v_gene: TRBV6-5; abundance: .; j_gene: TRBJ2-7; d_gene: TRBD1; CDR3nt: TGTGCCAGCAGTTACACCGCCGGGACAGGGAGCCACGAGCAGTACTTC; CDR3aa: CASSYTAGTGSHEQYF
v_gene: TRBV7-8; abundance: once; j_gene: TRBJ2-7; d_gene: TRBD2; CDR3nt: TGTGCCAGCAGCTTACGAGGGGCGGGGGTCTACTACGAGCAGTACTTC; CDR3aa: CASSLRGAGVYYEQYF
v_gene: TRBV12-3/TRBV12-4; abundance: .; j_gene: TRBJ2-7; d_gene: .; CDR3nt: TGTGCCAGCAGTTTAGATAGTTCCTACGAGCAGTACTTC; CDR3aa: CASSLDSSYEQYF
v_gene: TRBV6-5; abundance: few; j_gene: TRBJ2-1; d_gene: .; CDR3nt: TGTGCCAGCCGTACTATGACGGGCAATGAGCAGTTCTTC; CDR3aa: CASRTMTGNEQFF
v_gene: TRBV13; abundance: .; j_gene: TRBJ2-1; d_gene: TRBD2; CDR3nt: TGTGCCAGCAGCGAAAGACTAGCGGGGACCTACAATGAGCAGTTCTTC; CDR3aa: CASSERLAGTYNEQFF
v_gene: TRBV27; abundance: .; j_gene: TRBJ2-3; d_gene: TRBD2; CDR3nt: TGTGCCAGCACCCGGACTAGCGGGGGGGCCTCTAGCACAGATACGCAGTATTTT; CDR3aa: CASTRTSGGASSTDTQYF
v_gene: TRBV6-5; abundance: .; j_gene: TRBJ2-3; d_gene: .; CDR3nt: TGTGCCAGCAGCCAATGGAAGCAGGGGGGAGATACGCAGTATTTT; CDR3aa: CASSQWKQGGDTQYF
v_gene: TRBV29-1; abundance: .; j_gene: TRBJ2-3; d_gene: TRBD2; CDR3nt: TGCAGCGTCAGCGGGGGGGAGGGAAATACGCAGTATTTT; CDR3aa: CSVSGGEGNTQYF
v_gene: TRBV19; abundance: .; j_gene: TRBJ2-2; d_gene: TRBD2; CDR3nt: TGTGCCAGTAGTCACCGACTAGCGGGATCGAACACCGGGGAGCTGTTTTTT; CDR3aa: CASSHRLAGSNTGELFF
v_gene: TRBV27; abundance: .; j_gene: TRBJ1-6; d_gene: .; CDR3nt: TGTGCCAGCAGTCTACAAGTGGGGCCTCGGCCCTATAATTCACCCCTCCACTTT; CDR3aa: CASSLQVGPRPYNSPLHF
v_gene: TRBV27; abundance: .; j_gene: TRBJ2-1; d_gene: .; CDR3nt: TGTGCCAGCAGTTTCCACGGGATGTACAATGAGCAGTTCTTC; CDR3aa: CASSFHGMYNEQFF